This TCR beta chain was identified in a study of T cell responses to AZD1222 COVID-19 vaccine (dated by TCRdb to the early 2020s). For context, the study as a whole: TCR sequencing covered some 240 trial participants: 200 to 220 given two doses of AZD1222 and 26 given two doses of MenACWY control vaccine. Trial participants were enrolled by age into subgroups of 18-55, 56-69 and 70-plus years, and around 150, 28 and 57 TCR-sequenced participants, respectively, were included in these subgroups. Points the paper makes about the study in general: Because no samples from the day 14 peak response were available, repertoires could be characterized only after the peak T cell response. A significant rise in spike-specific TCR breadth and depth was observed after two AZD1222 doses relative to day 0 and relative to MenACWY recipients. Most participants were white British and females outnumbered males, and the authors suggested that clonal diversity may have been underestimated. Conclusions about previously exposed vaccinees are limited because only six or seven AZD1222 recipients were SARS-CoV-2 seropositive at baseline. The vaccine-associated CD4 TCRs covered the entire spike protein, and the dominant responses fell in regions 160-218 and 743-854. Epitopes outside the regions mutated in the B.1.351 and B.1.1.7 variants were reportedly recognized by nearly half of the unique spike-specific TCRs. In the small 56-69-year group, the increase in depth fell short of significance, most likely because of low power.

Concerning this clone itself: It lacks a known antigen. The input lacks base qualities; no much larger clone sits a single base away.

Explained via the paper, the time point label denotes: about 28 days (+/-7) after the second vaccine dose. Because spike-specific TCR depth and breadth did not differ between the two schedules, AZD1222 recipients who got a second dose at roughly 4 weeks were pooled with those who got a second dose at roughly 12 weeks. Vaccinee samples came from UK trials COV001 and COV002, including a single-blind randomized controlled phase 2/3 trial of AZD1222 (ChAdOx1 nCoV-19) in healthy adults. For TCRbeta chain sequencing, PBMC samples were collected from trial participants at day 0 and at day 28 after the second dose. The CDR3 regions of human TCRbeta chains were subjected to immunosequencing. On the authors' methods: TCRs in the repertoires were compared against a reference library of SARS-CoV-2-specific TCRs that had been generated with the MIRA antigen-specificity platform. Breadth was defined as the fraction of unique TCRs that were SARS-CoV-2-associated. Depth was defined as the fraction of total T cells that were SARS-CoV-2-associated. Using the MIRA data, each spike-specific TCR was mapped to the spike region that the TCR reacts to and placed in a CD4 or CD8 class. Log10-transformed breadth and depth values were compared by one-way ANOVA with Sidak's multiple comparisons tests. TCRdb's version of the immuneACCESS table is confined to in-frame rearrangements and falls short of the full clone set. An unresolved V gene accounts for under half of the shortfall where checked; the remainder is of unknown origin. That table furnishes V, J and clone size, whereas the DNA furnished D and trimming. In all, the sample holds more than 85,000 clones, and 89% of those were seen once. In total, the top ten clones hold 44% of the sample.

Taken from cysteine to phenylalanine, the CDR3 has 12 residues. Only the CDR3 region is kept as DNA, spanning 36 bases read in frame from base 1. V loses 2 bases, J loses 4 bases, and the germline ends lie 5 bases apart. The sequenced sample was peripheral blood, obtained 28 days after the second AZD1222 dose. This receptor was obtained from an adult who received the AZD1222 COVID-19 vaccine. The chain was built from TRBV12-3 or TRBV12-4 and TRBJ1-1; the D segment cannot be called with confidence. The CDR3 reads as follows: CASSLSRTEAFF. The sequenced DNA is TGTGCCAGCAGTTTAAGCCGCACTGAAGCTTTCTTT.